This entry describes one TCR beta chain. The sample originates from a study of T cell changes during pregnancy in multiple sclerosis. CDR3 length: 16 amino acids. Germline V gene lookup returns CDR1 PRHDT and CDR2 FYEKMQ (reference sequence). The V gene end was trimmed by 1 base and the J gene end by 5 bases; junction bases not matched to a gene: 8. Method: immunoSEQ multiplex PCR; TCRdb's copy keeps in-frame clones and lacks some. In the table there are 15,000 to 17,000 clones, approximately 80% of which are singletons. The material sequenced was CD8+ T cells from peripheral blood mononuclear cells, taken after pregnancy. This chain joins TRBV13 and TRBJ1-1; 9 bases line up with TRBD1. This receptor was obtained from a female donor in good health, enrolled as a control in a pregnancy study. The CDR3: CASSLVRTGVRTEAFF. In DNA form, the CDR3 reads TGTGCCAGCAGCTTAGTCCGGACAGGGGTGAGGACTGAAGCTTTCTTT.